One TCR beta chain is described in this entry. Its antigen is unknown. The record originates from a study of shared clonotypes between healthy human individuals. Findings of the study overall: The diversity represented, both genetic and in exposure history, was limited by few donors.

V trimming: 6 bases; J trimming: 4 bases; junction bases outside the gene matches: 7. Germline V lookup: CDR1 KGHSH, CDR2 LQKENI. CDR3 length: 15 residues. Clones were read by immunoSEQ multiplex PCR, and TCRdb kept only the in-frame ones, dropping some. The sample consists of about 480,000 clones, roughly 85% of them appearing once. The sequence derives from a woman in her 40s in good health. Some clones in this sample may be carry-over from other donors' samples. Specimen: PBMCs. The chain is built from TRBV18 and TRBJ1-3; the match to TRBD1 covers 9 bases. Here the CDR3 reads CASSPGQGRGNTIYF. DNA for the CDR3: TGTGCCAGCTCTCCGGGACAGGGAAGAGGAAACACCATATATTTT.